This passage covers 21 T cell receptor beta chains from one sample sequenced in a study of CD8 T cells in ankylosing spondylitis. TCRdb reanalysed the 5' RACE reads using MiXCR and keeps one entry per CDR3 protein. The top ten hold approximately 15% of the sample, which has a few hundred thousand distinct CDR3 sequences, around 7.6% seen once. What these receptors recognize is not known. Whole-study results and caveats: For ankylosing spondylitis blood, a TCR beta motif of about eight highly homologous variants appeared characteristic.

The specimen was blood, either unsorted or a sorted T cell fraction (not recorded which). These receptors were obtained from a male donor with ankylosing spondylitis.

V is TRBV19 and J is TRBJ1-1; a weak D match, TRBD1 (5 bases). With 5 bases removed from V and 4 bases from J, the gap between germline ends came to 17 bases. CDR1 LNHDA and CDR2 SQIVND come from the germline V gene (reference sequence). The CDR3 is 15 residues long. The CDR3 DNA follows: TGTGCCAGTAGTCGGGACCTCAGTCACGGCACTGAAGCTTTCTTT. Protein: CASSRDLSHGTEAFF.

This clonotype has at least ten counts. The chain has TRBV6-6 and TRBJ2-3; D remains ambiguous. V was shortened by 6 bases and J by 5 bases, with 6 bases between the two germline ends. Looked up from germline, CDR1 is MNHNY and CDR2 is SVGAGI (reference sequence). The CDR3 spans 11 residues. The CDR3 sequence: CASRKGDTQYF. As DNA, the CDR3 is TGTGCCAGCAGAAAGGGAGATACGCAGTATTTT.

This clonotype was recorded many times. The chain has TRBV29-1 and TRBJ2-1, with 8 bases identical to TRBD1. The CDR3 contains 14 residues. The V gene end was trimmed by 4 bases and the J gene end by 0 bases; junction bases not matched to a gene: 2. The germline CDR1 and CDR2 sequences are SQVTM and ANQGSEA. The CDR3 loop is CSVGQGSSYNEQFF. The DNA for the CDR3 is TGCAGCGTTGGACAGGGGAGCTCCTACAATGAGCAGTTCTTC.

The V and J genes are TRBV12-3 or TRBV12-4 and TRBJ2-7; 10 nucleotides line up with TRBD1. V lost 5 bases, J lost 3 bases, and 7 bases stayed unmatched. The CDR3 totals 15 residues. CDR3 nucleotides: TGTGCCAGCAGTGCGTCCGGGACAGGGGTCTACGAGCAGTACTTC. Protein product: CASSASGTGVYEQYF.

There are many counts of this clonotype. The V and J genes are TRBV7-2 and TRBJ2-7; a weak D match, TRBD1 (6 bases). In germline, CDR1 is SGHTA, CDR2 FQGNSA. CDR3 size: 13 residues. Trimming pared 4 bases from V and 7 bases from J, leaving 14 bases between. The DNA of the CDR3 is TGTGCCAGCAGCTCGTCCGGGCAGGGGGAGCAGTACTTC. It codes for CASSSSGQGEQYF.

This clonotype was seen more than once but under ten times. This chain connects TRBV19 to TRBJ2-1, with D maybe TRBD2 (5 bases). Germline V CDR1 and CDR2: LNHDA, SQIVND (reference sequence). The CDR3 length is 15 residues. V was pared by 3 bases and J by 0 bases, with 9 bases between. This CDR3 reads CASSISGVSYNEQFF. CDR3 sequence (DNA): TGTGCCAGTAGTATCAGCGGAGTCTCCTACAATGAGCAGTTCTTC.

The rearrangement links TRBV6-2 or TRBV6-3 to TRBJ2-7; D is possibly TRBD1 (6 bases). V gave up 2 bases and J gave up 1 base, with 9 bases separating them. Germline-derived CDR1 and CDR2 are MNHEY and SVGEGT. This CDR3 has 14 amino acids. The CDR3 protein is CASSYLGHSYEQYF. CDR3 in DNA: TGTGCCAGCAGTTACCTGGGACATTCCTACGAGCAGTACTTC.

CDR3 nucleotide sequence: TGCGCCAGCAGTCCAATCGCCGGCGGCACAGATACGCAGTATTTT. This encodes CASSPIAGGTDTQYF. The chain has TRBV5-1 and TRBJ2-3; D is undetermined. This CDR3 has 15 amino acids. Germline-derived CDR1 and CDR2 are SGHRS and YFSETQ. Trimming shortened V by 5 bases and J by 1 base, and 14 bases separated the two germline ends.

This clonotype has ten or more counts. V is TRBV28 and J is TRBJ2-7; possibly TRBD1 for D (6 bases). This CDR3 has 14 residues. Germline CDR1 and CDR2: MDHEN and SYDVKM. V was trimmed by 3 bases and J by 5 bases, leaving 14 bases between them. In nucleotides, the CDR3 is TGTGCCAGCAGTTTGGTGCAGGGGTCCCACGAGCAGTACTTC. As protein: CASSLVQGSHEQYF.

Remarks on this clonotype: Germline is not matched at one junction end, which may reflect a read error. The chain has TRBV27 and TRBJ2-7; D perhaps matches TRBD2 (5 bases). CDR1 is MNHEY, CDR2 SMNVEV, per germline (reference sequence). The CDR3 extends over 12 amino acids. The CDR3 DNA reads TGTGCCAGCAGTGGACCCGACGGAGGAAGGCTTTTC. This translates into CASSGPDGGRLF.

This clonotype was detected only a few times. In nucleotides, the CDR3 is TGCAGTGCTAGAGATTTCAGACCCAATCAGCCCCAGCATTTT. It translates to CSARDFRPNQPQHF. The V and J genes are TRBV20-1 and TRBJ1-5; D not certain. The CDR3 is made up of 14 amino acids. Germline assignment: CDR1 DFQATT and CDR2 SNEGSKA (reference sequence). Trimming left V 0 bases short and J 3 bases short, with 9 bases between.

The rearrangement joins TRBV2 to TRBJ1-1; 12 bases map to TRBD1. This CDR3 is 15 amino acids long. Losses at the gene ends were 6 bases for V and 6 bases for J; bases not matched to a gene: 8. CDR1 is SNHLY and CDR2 is FYNNEI in the germline V gene. CDR3 sequence (DNA): TGTGCCAGCAGGGTGGGACAGGGGGCTTGGGCTGAAGCTTTCTTT. It translates to CASRVGQGAWAEAFF.

The table lists this clonotype with many counts. The gene calls are TRBV6-2 or TRBV6-3 and TRBJ1-5, with no clear D. The CDR3 contains 14 residues. Germline loops: CDR1 MNHEY, CDR2 SVGEGT. V shed 0 bases and J shed 2 bases, with 5 bases lying between them. The CDR3 DNA reads as TGTGCCAGCAGTTACTCCGCAGGCAATCAGCCCCAGCATTTT. Residues: CASSYSAGNQPQHF.

The chain recombines TRBV19 with TRBJ2-4; the D is unclear. CDR3 size: 16 residues. Germline V gene lookup returns CDR1 LNHDA and CDR2 SQIVND (reference sequence). The V end lost 1 base, the J end lost 0 bases, and 10 bases lay between the germline ends. CDR3 nucleotide sequence: TGTGCCAGTAGTATAGTTACCAGCCTAGCCAAAAACATTCAGTACTTC. Protein sequence: CASSIVTSLAKNIQYF.

This clonotype turned up a few times. The chain recombines TRBV4-3 with TRBJ2-3; D possibly corresponds to TRBD2 (5 bases). The V end was cut by 3 bases, the J end by 3 bases, with 10 bases between. The CDR3 extends over 14 amino acids. Germline assignment: CDR1 LGHNA and CDR2 YSLEER. CDR3 sequence reads: CASSQMRGTDTQYF. CDR3 nucleotides: TGCGCCAGCAGCCAGATGCGAGGGACAGATACGCAGTATTTT.

The DNA of the CDR3 is TGTGCCAGCAGCAAGACCGGGGATGAGCAGTTCTTC. This codes for CASSKTGDEQFF. The chain couples TRBV27 to TRBJ2-1, with D perhaps matching TRBD2 (5 bases). The CDR3 contains 12 residues. V was cut by 6 bases and J by 8 bases, with 11 bases left in between. Germline V gene data show CDR1 as MNHEY and CDR2 as SMNVEV (reference sequence).

The chain combines TRBV20-1 with TRBJ1-5, with 7 positions matching TRBD1. Trimming took 6 bases from V and 1 from J; bases not matched to a gene: 6. The CDR3 covers 14 residues. Per the germline V gene, CDR1 is DFQATT and CDR2 is SNEGSKA (reference sequence). In DNA form, the CDR3 reads TGCAGTGCAACAGGGGCTGGGAGCAATCAGCCCCAGCATTTT. This translates into CSATGAGSNQPQHF.

A single count supports this clonotype. The chain joins TRBV7-3 to TRBJ2-5; TRBD2 matches 8 bases. The CDR3 sequence is 15 residues long. The junction had 8 bases not matched to a gene; V was cut back by 3 bases and J by 5 bases. Germline CDR1 is SGHTA and CDR2 is FQGTGA. The CDR3 DNA reads TGTGCCAGCAGCTTTCAAGCGGGAGTCTGGGAGACCCAGTACTTC. Amino acids: CASSFQAGVWETQYF.

In this sample, this clonotype turned up many times. This rearrangement joins TRBV27 to TRBJ2-5, with D unclear. There are 13 residues in the CDR3. Trimming shortened V by 5 bases and J by 5 bases, and 12 bases separated the two germline ends. Germline assignment: CDR1 MNHEY and CDR2 SMNVEV (reference sequence). CDR3 in DNA: TGTGCCAGCAGTGGAGACAATTACGAGACCCAGTACTTC. Residues: CASSGDNYETQYF.

The rearrangement joins TRBV24-1 to TRBJ2-1; 16 nucleotides line up with TRBD2. Germline V gene sequence: CDR1 KGHDR, CDR2 SFDVKD. This CDR3 contains 19 residues. With V trimmed by 1 base and J by 4 bases, 6 bases remained unmatched. CDR3 sequence (DNA): TGTGCCACCAGTGATTTAGGGACTAGCGGGAGGGTGGAATACAATGAGCAGTTCTTC. Its translation is CATSDLGTSGRVEYNEQFF.

To note about this clonotype: The junction and the germline gene differ at one end; a read error may be behind it. V is TRBV20-1 and J is TRBJ2-7; 13 positions agree with TRBD2. Germline CDR1 and CDR2: DFQATT and SNEGSKA (reference sequence). The CDR3 sequence is 17 residues long. CDR3 sequence: CCASPALAGGFSYEQYF. In DNA, the CDR3 is TGCTGTGCTAGTCCTGCACTAGCGGGAGGGTTCTCCTACGAGCAGTACTTC.